The 4 T cell receptor beta chains below were found in one sample sequenced in a study of T cell responses to AZD1222 COVID-19 vaccine. Libraries were prepared by immunoSEQ multiplex PCR; TCRdb keeps only in-frame clonotypes and omits some of them. The top ten clones hold 1% to 1.5% of a sample with 150,000 or so clones, about 90% of them seen once. The sequencing used peripheral blood, collected 28 days after the second AZD1222 dose. These receptors originate from an adult who received the AZD1222 COVID-19 vaccine.

CDR3 region: CASSLLAGTGELFF. For the CDR3, the DNA is TGTGCCAGCAGTCTATTAGCGGGAACCGGGGAGCTGTTTTTT. The V gene is TRBV28, the J gene TRBJ2-2; TRBD2 aligns across 8 bases. Germline V gives CDR1 MDHEN, CDR2 SYDVKM. The CDR3 runs to 14 residues. The V gene end was trimmed by 5 bases and the J gene end by 5 bases; junction bases not matched to a gene: 4.

The chain is built from TRBV7-2 and TRBJ2-5; 7 bases map to TRBD2. Germline CDR1 and CDR2: SGHTA and FQGNSA. The J segment lost 2 bases and the V segment lost 5 bases, leaving 14 bases of the junction unmatched. The CDR3 is 17 amino acids. CDR3 nucleotide sequence: TGTGCCAGCAGCCCCCGCGGGTGGGGGGGTGCACAAGAGACCCAGTACTTC. As protein: CASSPRGWGGAQETQYF.

This clone was picked up one time. The chain couples TRBV11-1 to TRBJ2-5; 7 bases match TRBD1. The CDR3 runs to 15 residues. V was pared by 1 base and J by 0 bases, with 2 bases of the junction left unmatched. The germline V gene encodes CDR1 SGHAT and CDR2 FQDESV (reference sequence). The CDR3 is CASSLVRGYQETQYF. The CDR3 DNA reads TGTGCCAGCAGCTTAGTCAGGGGGTACCAAGAGACCCAGTACTTC.

The sample holds one count of this clone. The genes are TRBV21-1 and TRBJ2-7; TRBD2 is taken as the D call from the table, unchecked against the DNA. TRBV21-1 constitutes a pseudogene. The CDR3 has 17 amino acids. The CDR3 DNA reads TGTGCCAGCAGCCCGCCCCCGGGACTAGCGGGCTCCTACGAGCAGTACTTC. Its translation: CASSPPPGLAGSYEQYF.